The TCR beta chain under discussion was sequenced for a study of blood T cell repertoires in COVID-19. Overall study: The samples span acute and convalescent COVID-19 from the United States, Italy and Spain. T cells, B-cell-depleted T cells, or PBMCs provided the cDNA or gDNA that served as material.

Authors' processing steps: Nucleated cell counts were estimated from reference gene primer amplification. TCRdb's copy holds only in-frame clones and misses some; the assay was immunoSEQ multiplex PCR. V, J and clone size are those of that table, while D and trimming were read from the DNA. Seen here are tens of thousands of clones, approximately 94% observed once, and the top ten hold around 0.37%. Patients in Seattle were enrolled during active infection, then followed longitudinally. From germline, CDR1 is SGHTS and CDR2 YDEGEE. The CDR3 covers 15 residues. J lost 5 bases, V lost 6 bases, and 5 bases had no gene match.

V is TRBV5-8 and J is TRBJ2-2; 12 positions agree with TRBD1. The sequencing sample was made of peripheral blood. This TCR was sampled from a man aged 50-60 years with COVID-19, enrolled during active disease. The CDR3 bases are TGTGCCAGCATCCGGGACAGGGGGCTGACCGGGGAGCTGTTTTTT. It codes for CASIRDRGLTGELFF.